Below, one TCR beta chain is given with its context. In this sample, this clonotype turned up many times. Its specific antigen is unknown. No base-level quality is on record; no much larger clone is a single base apart. The sample was run on an Illumina HiSeq 2500. Quantitative 5'-RACE with molecular barcodes was the method used to prepare the TCR beta libraries. In the source study's methods: A new computational method based on a probabilistic model of VDJ rearrangement was used to identify disease-linked TCR variants. The public reads were run again by TCRdb, first through fastp at Q25 and then through MiXCR, and only productive beta chains were kept. Rows merge per CDR3 protein into single entries with the most common DNA and genes. V and J calls and clone size were set by TCRdb, not the authors. The sample data list around 770,000 distinct CDR3 sequences, and around 20% of these were observed just once. Clones ranked in the top ten supply about 19% of the sample.

This specimen comes from a study of CD8 T cells in ankylosing spondylitis (dated by TCRdb to the late 2010s). About the full investigation: T cell receptor beta repertoires were profiled in healthy donors and ankylosing spondylitis patients so that disease-linked TCR variants could be found. In total, the full study cohort was made up of 108 healthy donors and roughly 27 ankylosing spondylitis patients. Samples of peripheral blood were taken, and for ankylosing spondylitis patients, synovial fluid was collected as well.

What the work shows at the level of the full study, not this receptor alone: Significant enrichment of the disease-linked clones was reported in matched synovial fluid samples from ankylosing spondylitis patients. A TCR beta motif of 8 or 9 highly homologous amino acid variants appeared characteristic of blood from ankylosing spondylitis patients. Some motif variants had previously been reported in the synovial fluid and blood of reactive arthritis patients, which suggests shared mechanisms of disease initiation. The disease-linked clones showed a CD8+ phenotype and occurred at relatively low frequencies in peripheral blood.

The CDR3 measures 13 amino acids from cysteine to phenylalanine. Just CDR3 DNA is preserved here, 39 bases in frame from base 1. Trimming removed 6 bases from V and 3 bases from J, leaving 10 bases between the germline ends. The sequenced sample was blood, either unsorted or a sorted T cell fraction (not recorded which). The sequence joins TRBV12-3 or TRBV12-4 to TRBJ2-3, and the D gene may be TRBD2, 6 bases matching. This TCR was sampled from a male donor with ankylosing spondylitis. The nucleotide sequence is given as TGTGCCAGCAGGCGCGCGGGGACAGATACGCAGTATTTT. Its translation is CASRRAGTDTQYF.